The source of this T cell receptor (beta chain) is a study of blood T cell repertoires in COVID-19. Across the study: In each case, the material was cDNA or gDNA derived from T cells, B-cell-depleted T cells, or PBMCs.

As handled by the study authors: Amplification of reference gene primers was used by the study to estimate nucleated cell counts. Libraries were prepared by immunoSEQ multiplex PCR; TCRdb keeps only in-frame clonotypes and omits some of them. V and J calls and clone size are given by that table; D and trimming were obtained from the DNA. This sample carries around 95,000 clones, over 80% of them seen once, and the ten largest clones take roughly 13%. The CDR3 loop spans 14 amino acids. Germline CDR1 is SGHTA and CDR2 is FQGNSA. Deletions cut 1 base from V and 2 bases from J, with 9 bases between. This receptor was obtained from a man aged 50 to 60 with active or convalescent COVID-19. What was sequenced was peripheral blood. The gene calls are TRBV7-2 and TRBJ2-7; weak D call: TRBD2 (6 bases). CDR3 loop: CASSLGLAPYEQYF. CDR3 DNA: TGTGCCAGCAGCTTAGGCCTAGCGCCCTACGAGCAGTACTTC.